These T cell receptor beta chains were read from a single sample in a study of cytomegalovirus exposure and HLA in healthy donors. Sequencing was performed with immunoSEQ multiplex PCR; in TCRdb, only in-frame clones are kept and a portion is missing. The sample lists just under 150,000 clones, 87% occurring once. The sample taken for sequencing was PBMCs. The receptors originated from a man between 18 and 35 years old in good health and CMV-seropositive. Each CDR3 is given with its conserved first and last residue. D genes are given only for firm matches. Only part of the rows carry a size: once, few, many, or a class if the clone is expanded.

>TRBJ1-2|TRBD1|.|TRBV11-2
CASGIEQGGIGGYTF
TGTGCCAGCGGAATTGAGCAGGGGGGAATCGGTGGCTACACCTTC
>TRBJ1-2|.|once|TRBV6-5
CASSPGNAPNYGYTF
TGTGCCAGCAGCCCAGGGAACGCGCCTAACTATGGCTACACCTTC
>TRBJ1-5|.|few|TRBV30
CAWTIQGSLGQPQHF
TGTGCCTGGACTATACAGGGTTCGTTGGGTCAGCCCCAGCATTTT
>TRBJ2-1|TRBD1|once|TRBV7-6
CASSHGTDNEQFF
TGTGCCAGCAGCCACGGGACAGACAATGAGCAGTTCTTC
>TRBJ2-7|.|.|TRBV4-1
CASSQGGYSSDEQYF
TGCGCCAGCAGCCAAGGGGGCTACTCCTCTGACGAGCAGTACTTC
>TRBJ2-5|TRBD1|.|TRBV19
CASSINSPGGSETQYF
TGTGCCAGTAGTATAAACTCTCCAGGGGGTTCAGAGACCCAGTACTTC
>TRBJ2-7|TRBD2|.|TRBV7-8
CASSRGLADEQYF
TGTGCCAGCAGCCGCGGACTAGCTGACGAGCAGTACTTC
>TRBJ1-2|.|.|TRBV6-5
CASRLRQNYGYTF
TGTGCCAGCAGACTCCGACAGAACTATGGCTACACCTTC
>TRBJ2-7|.|.|TRBV6-6
CASSYSGLPTDEQYF
TGTGCCAGCAGTTACTCTGGGCTCCCTACTGACGAGCAGTACTTC
>TRBJ2-7|TRBD2|.|TRBV5-1
CASSLGRGGGYEQYF
TGCGCCAGCAGCTTGGGTCGCGGGGGAGGATACGAGCAGTACTTC
>TRBJ2-1|.|.|TRBV5-1
CASSFPPGANNEQFF
TGCGCCAGCAGCTTCCCACCGGGAGCAAACAATGAGCAGTTCTTC
>TRBJ1-5|.|.|TRBV4-1
CASSPPLGQPQHF
TGCGCCAGCAGCCCCCCACTAGGTCAGCCCCAGCATTTT
>TRBJ2-7|TRBD2|once|TRBV7-8
CASNPSGSSYEQYF
TGTGCCAGCAACCCTAGCGGGAGTTCCTACGAGCAGTACTTC
>TRBJ2-3|.|.|TRBV6-1
CASSEQPGVADTQYF
TGTGCCAGCAGTGAACAGCCGGGGGTGGCAGATACGCAGTATTTT
>TRBJ2-3|.|.|TRBV6-4
CASSDQPENTQYF
TGTGCCAGCAGTGACCAACCGGAGAATACGCAGTATTTT
>TRBJ1-1|TRBD1|.|TRBV29-1
CSVGQARTEAFF
TGCAGCGTGGGACAGGCCCGTACTGAAGCTTTCTTT
>TRBJ1-3|TRBD1|.|TRBV28
CASSSGQGHSGNTIYF
TGTGCCAGCAGTTCCGGACAGGGCCACTCTGGAAACACCATATATTTT
>TRBJ1-2|.|.|TRBV30
CAWSVQGAPLGYTF
TGTGCCTGGAGTGTACAAGGGGCACCTCTTGGCTACACCTTC
>TRBJ2-3|.|.|TRBV6-5
CASSTLLLDTQYF
TGTGCCAGCAGTACACTACTGTTAGATACGCAGTATTTT
>TRBJ2-3|.|.|TRBV19
CASSEGHLTDTQYF
TGTGCCAGTAGTGAGGGACACCTTACAGATACGCAGTATTTT
>TRBJ1-2|.|.|TRBV28
CASSTGYYGYTF
TGTGCCAGCAGTACAGGGTACTATGGCTACACCTTC
>TRBJ1-4|.|.|TRBV2
CASSETVNEKLFF
TGTGCCAGCAGTGAGACAGTAAATGAAAAACTGTTTTTT
>TRBJ2-2|TRBD1|.|TRBV29-1
CSASRDSSNTGELFF
TGCAGCGCTTCTAGGGACAGTTCGAACACCGGGGAGCTGTTTTTT
>TRBJ2-2|TRBD2|once|TRBV6-1
CASSEEKGKSGGIGELFF
TGTGCCAGCAGTGAAGAAAAGGGAAAGTCCGGGGGGATCGGGGAGCTGTTTTTT
>TRBJ2-2|.|.|TRBV5-1
CASSGGAGTGELFF
TGCGCCAGCAGCGGTGGGGCAGGCACCGGGGAGCTGTTTTTT
>TRBJ2-7|.|.|TRBV6-5
CASSSVDRSYEQYF
TGTGCCAGCAGTTCAGTGGACAGATCCTACGAGCAGTACTTC
>TRBJ2-3|TRBD2|.|TRBV9
CASSARDGLAGGISTDTQYF
TGTGCCAGCAGCGCACGGGATGGACTAGCGGGGGGGATAAGCACAGATACGCAGTATTTT
>TRBJ2-1|TRBD2|.|TRBV7-9
CASSPGLAGEEQFF
TGTGCCAGCAGCCCGGGACTAGCGGGGGAAGAGCAGTTCTTC
>TRBJ1-4|.|.|TRBV25-1
CASSLRGYEKLFF
TGTGCCAGCAGTCTCAGGGGATATGAAAAACTGTTTTTT
>TRBJ2-7|.|few|TRBV30
CAFAPGSYEQYF
TGTGCCTTCGCCCCGGGCTCCTACGAGCAGTACTTC
>TRBJ2-2|TRBD1|.|TRBV11-2
CASSLGTGNTGELFF
TGTGCCAGCAGCTTGGGGACAGGGAACACCGGGGAGCTGTTTTTT
>TRBJ2-1|TRBD1|.|TRBV4-1
CASSQATGTGHNEQFF
TGCGCCAGCAGCCAGGCCACCGGGACAGGCCACAATGAGCAGTTCTTC
>TRBJ2-7|TRBD1|.|TRBV6-5
CASSYERTGAGDEQYF
TGTGCCAGCAGTTACGAGAGGACAGGGGCAGGTGACGAGCAGTACTTC
>TRBJ2-1|TRBD1|.|TRBV6-5
CASSRQRGHHEQFF
TGTGCCAGCAGTAGGCAGAGGGGGCACCATGAGCAGTTCTTC
>TRBJ1-1|.|.|TRBV2
CASRGAAGATEAFF
TGTGCCAGCAGGGGGGCAGCCGGGGCCACTGAAGCTTTCTTT
>TRBJ1-2|TRBD1|few|TRBV6-5
CASSGDSIYGYTF
TGTGCCAGCAGTGGGGACAGTATCTATGGCTACACCTTC
>TRBJ1-5|.|.|TRBV4-1
CASSPHRWDFNQPQHF
TGCGCCAGCAGCCCTCACCGTTGGGACTTTAATCAGCCCCAGCATTTT
>TRBJ2-7|.|.|TRBV28
CASSLSQSLRGHEQYF
TGTGCCAGCAGTTTATCCCAAAGCCTAAGAGGCCACGAGCAGTACTTC
>TRBJ2-7|TRBD1|once|TRBV6-5
CASSTGALISYEQYF
TGTGCCAGCAGTACAGGGGCTTTAATCTCCTACGAGCAGTACTTC
>TRBJ2-1|TRBD2|.|TRBV13
CASSLGGDGEYNEQFF
TGTGCCAGCAGCTTGGGAGGGGACGGAGAGTACAATGAGCAGTTCTTC